The 4 T cell receptor beta chains below all came from one sample that was sequenced in a study of cytomegalovirus exposure and HLA in healthy donors. Vbeta (60) and Jbeta (13) primers were used in the PCR. Here immunoSEQ multiplex PCR was the method, and the copy in TCRdb shows in-frame clones only, minus some. This repertoire shows around 99,000 clones, 69% found once; its top ten account for around 5.4%. Sequences were obtained from PBMCs. The receptors shown here come from a woman aged 70 to 79 in good health and CMV-seropositive.

The chain uses TRBV27 and TRBJ2-3; TRBD2 aligns across 8 bases. The junction had 4 bases not matched to a gene; V was cut back by 5 bases and J by 0 bases. This CDR3 is built from 15 residues. Germline V gene sequence: CDR1 MNHEY, CDR2 SMNVEV (reference sequence). CDR3 sequence (DNA): TGTGCCAGCAGTCAGCGGGGGCCGAGCACAGATACGCAGTATTTT. Translated, it gives CASSQRGPSTDTQYF.

The CDR3 sequence is CAISEETGKYNEQFF. The CDR3 nucleotides are TGTGCCATCAGTGAAGAAACAGGGAAGTACAATGAGCAGTTCTTC. The V gene is TRBV10-3, the J gene TRBJ2-1, with D possibly being TRBD1 (6 bases). The length of the CDR3 is 15 residues. Germline V gene lookup returns CDR1 ENHRY and CDR2 SYGVKD. With 3 bases removed from V and 4 bases from J, the gap between germline ends came to 13 bases.

The chain has TRBV4-2 and TRBJ1-6, with a weak D call TRBD1 (5 bases). This CDR3 region has 17 residues. With 4 bases removed from V and 7 bases from J, the gap between germline ends came to 20 bases. Germline CDR1 and CDR2: LGHNA and YNFKEQ. The CDR3 coding sequence is TGTGCCAGCAGCCCAGCGGGTATCAGTCAGGGCAATTCACCCCTCCACTTT. Encoded protein: CASSPAGISQGNSPLHF.

The chain combines TRBV5-1 with TRBJ2-3; 14 bases agree with TRBD2. The germline V gene has CDR1 SGHRS and CDR2 YFSETQ. CDR3 size: 17 residues. The V segment lost 4 bases and the J segment 2 bases; nucleotides outside the gene matches: 6. Here the CDR3 DNA reads TGCGCCAGCAGCCCTCGACTAGCGGGGGGGCTCACAGATACGCAGTATTTT. Translating it yields CASSPRLAGGLTDTQYF.